The 32 T cell receptor beta chains given below trace back to one sample, sequenced in a study of T cells in Graves' hyperthyroidism and ophthalmopathy. TCR beta CDR3 regions were amplified from RNA. In the first-round RT-PCR of the TCR CDR3, the HTBI primer set was used. TCRdb reprocessed the multiplex PCR reads via MiXCR and lists one record per CDR3 protein. The data hold roughly 350,000 distinct CDR3 sequences, with roughly an eighth observed a single time. The specimen was blood. Receptors were obtained from a woman between 40 and 50 years old with Graves' ophthalmopathy.

This CDR3 is CASSSRGATNEKLFF. CDR3 coding DNA: TGTGCCAGCAGTAGTAGGGGGGCAACTAATGAAAAACTGTTTTTT. This chain links TRBV27 with TRBJ1-4, with D possibly being TRBD1 (6 bases). The CDR3 extends over 15 amino acids. The ends were cut back, 5 bases at V and 0 bases at J, with 10 bases in the middle. Germline V gene data show CDR1 as MNHEY and CDR2 as SMNVEV (reference sequence).

There are many counts of this clonotype. V gene TRBV6-1 combines with J gene TRBJ2-1; no firm D call. V dropped 6 bases and J dropped 2 bases, with 8 bases sitting between them. The CDR3 loop spans 13 amino acids. Germline V gene lookup returns CDR1 MNHNS and CDR2 SASEGT. The CDR3 here is CASRKKTYNEQFF. The CDR3 nucleotides are TGTGCCAGCAGGAAAAAAACCTACAATGAGCAGTTCTTC.

This clonotype has ten or more counts. The rearrangement joins TRBV29-1 to TRBJ1-1; no clear D gene. This CDR3 has 10 residues. CDR1 and CDR2 (germline): SQVTM, ANQGSEA. Between the trimmed V and J ends, which lost 6 bases and 8 bases, there was a span of 10 bases. The CDR3 loop reads CSVPEEEAFF. The CDR3 DNA follows: TGCAGCGTCCCCGAAGAAGAAGCTTTCTTT.

This clonotype showed up just a few times. This rearrangement joins TRBV10-2 to TRBJ2-7, with D possibly TRBD1 on 6 matching bases. The CDR3 runs to 14 residues. Germline V lookup: CDR1 WSHSY, CDR2 SAAADI. The V gene lost 4 bases and the J gene lost 2 bases, with 12 bases spanning the gap. CDR3 bases: TGCGCCAGCAGTGGGGGGCACGGACCCTACGAGCAGTACTTC. It yields the protein CASSGGHGPYEQYF.

This clonotype was counted ten times or more. The gene calls are TRBV2 and TRBJ2-7; 10 nucleotides align to TRBD2. The CDR3 covers 16 residues. With V trimmed by 5 bases and J by 0 bases, 7 bases remained unmatched. Germline V gene lookup returns CDR1 SNHLY and CDR2 FYNNEI. The CDR3 region is CASSPLAGDSSYEQYF. CDR3 in DNA: TGTGCCAGCAGTCCCCTAGCGGGAGACAGCTCCTACGAGCAGTACTTC.

This clonotype was observed a few times. The genes are TRBV7-9 and TRBJ2-1; 7 bases map to TRBD2. Trimming took 4 bases from V and 8 from J; bases not matched to a gene: 14. The CDR3 consists of 16 residues. CDR1 is SEHNR and CDR2 is FQNEAQ in the germline V gene (reference sequence). The CDR3 DNA follows: TGTGCCAGCAGCTCCCTTACGTCGCGGGGGAACTATGAGCAGTTCTTC. Its protein product is CASSSLTSRGNYEQFF.

Many counts were recorded for this clonotype. The V call is TRBV2, the J call TRBJ1-2, with D unresolved. Trimming removed 2 bases from V and 6 bases from J, with 19 bases in between. CDR3 length equals 16 residues. From germline, CDR1 is SNHLY and CDR2 FYNNEI. The CDR3 DNA follows: TGTGCCAGCAGTGAAAATGTGGCAGACCTATCTCATGGCTACACCTTC. Amino acid sequence: CASSENVADLSHGYTF.

Ten or more counts support this clonotype. As DNA, the CDR3 is TGTGCCAGCAGCCCCTACACGGACCGAGGGATGGGGCAACTGTTTTTT. Translating gives CASSPYTDRGMGQLFF. The chain couples TRBV11-2 to TRBJ1-4, with D possibly matching TRBD1 (5 bases). The germline V gene encodes CDR1 SGHAT and CDR2 FQNNGV. This CDR3 is built from 16 residues. Trimming removed 5 bases at V and 12 bases at J, with 25 bases between.

The sample holds many counts of this clonotype. The rearrangement uses TRBV7-8 and TRBJ2-1; a possible D gene is TRBD2 (5 bases). Germline-derived CDR1 and CDR2 are SGHVS and FQNEAQ. The V gene lost 5 bases and the J gene lost 10 bases, with 15 bases spanning the gap. This CDR3 is built from 13 residues. CDR3 DNA: TGTGCCAGCAGCGTCCGTGAAGGCGGGGAGCAGTTCTTC. It yields the protein CASSVREGGEQFF.

This clonotype has more than one count but fewer than ten. The chain uses TRBV20-1 and TRBJ1-5; 11 bases map to TRBD1. Unmatched junction bases numbered 10, after V lost 6 bases and J lost 0 bases. The CDR3 runs to 17 residues. The V gene's germline CDR1 is DFQATT and CDR2 SNEGSKA (reference sequence). The CDR3 coding sequence is TGCAGTGCACCCAGACCGGACAGGGGGCTTAGCAATCAGCCCCAGCATTTT. Its protein is CSAPRPDRGLSNQPQHF.

This clonotype came up a few times. This chain links TRBV11-2 with TRBJ1-1; D uncertain. Germline V gene data show CDR1 as SGHAT and CDR2 as FQNNGV. The CDR3 is 14 residues long. V lost 5 bases, J lost 5 bases, and 15 bases lay in between. CDR3 sequence (DNA): TGTGCCAGCAGCCAGAGGGTCGGGATGACTGAAGCTTTCTTT. Encoded protein: CASSQRVGMTEAFF.

The chain has TRBV7-2 and TRBJ2-5, with TRBD2 matching 12 bases. Germline loops: CDR1 SGHTA, CDR2 FQGNSA. V lost 3 bases and J lost 5; bases outside the gene matches: 10. This CDR3 contains 17 residues. The CDR3: CASSFQPSGGVGETQYF. CDR3 DNA sequence: TGTGCCAGCAGCTTCCAACCTAGCGGGGGGGTGGGGGAGACCCAGTACTTC.

This clonotype was observed many times. CDR3 sequence: CASRLTGGPYNEQFF. As DNA, the CDR3 is TGTGCCAGCAGACTTACGGGGGGGCCTTACAATGAGCAGTTCTTC. The rearrangement links TRBV7-6 to TRBJ2-1; 8 bases are a match to TRBD2. The CDR3 runs to 15 residues. V shed 6 bases, J shed 4 bases, and the junction held 8 bases outside the gene matches. Germline CDR1 is SGHVS and CDR2 is FNYEAQ. The full variable domain, rest sourced from reference TRBV7-6 and TRBJ2-1, is GAGVSQSPRYKVTKRGQDVALRCDPISGHVSLYWYRQALGQGPEFLTYFNYEAQQDKSGLPNDRFSAERPEGSISTLTIQRTEQRDSAMYRCASRLTGGPYNEQFFGPGTRLTVL.

This chain links TRBV4-1 with TRBJ2-1; no clear D gene. Germline CDR1 is MGHRA and CDR2 is YSYEKL. This CDR3 is 15 amino acids long. Trimming stripped 1 base from V and 0 bases from J, with 7 bases between. In nucleotides, the CDR3 is TGCGCCAGCAGCCAAGTAAAGAACTCCTACAATGAGCAGTTCTTC. Translation gives CASSQVKNSYNEQFF.

This clonotype was seen many times. The rearrangement links TRBV2 to TRBJ2-2; tentative D call: TRBD1 (6 bases). The V gene lost 4 bases and the J gene lost 3 bases, with 12 bases spanning the gap. Germline V lookup: CDR1 SNHLY, CDR2 FYNNEI. The CDR3 length is 15 residues. The CDR3 here is CASSVTGWDTGELFF. For the CDR3, the DNA is TGTGCCAGCAGTGTTACAGGGTGGGACACCGGGGAGCTGTTTTTT.

This clonotype was picked up many times. One end of the junction fails to match germline, which may point to a read error. This rearrangement joins TRBV7-7 to TRBJ2-1; 7 positions match TRBD2. Germline V gives CDR1 SSHAT, CDR2 FNYEAQ (reference sequence). This CDR3 comprises 15 residues. The CDR3 protein is CASSLGLGPANEQFF. DNA of the CDR3: TGTGCTAGCAGCCTAGGACTAGGTCCGGCAAATGAGCAGTTCTTC.

This clonotype was detected many times. This sequence joins TRBV14 and TRBJ2-2, with D possibly being TRBD1 (6 bases). The CDR3 spans 14 residues. V lost 5 bases, J lost 6 bases, and 13 bases lay in between. Germline V lookup: CDR1 SGHDN, CDR2 FVKESK. CDR3 coding DNA: TGTGCCAGCAGCATTACAGGGACGCCCGGGGAGCTGTTTTTT. Translation gives CASSITGTPGELFF.

The chain uses TRBV7-9 and TRBJ2-5, with 11 bases matching TRBD2. Looked up from germline, CDR1 is SEHNR and CDR2 is FQNEAQ (reference sequence). Trimming cost V 2 bases and J 5 bases; bases outside gene matches: 19. CDR3 length equals 20 residues. The CDR3 reads CASSLPRGDSGRASQETQYF. In nucleotides, the CDR3 is TGTGCCAGCAGCTTACCCCGAGGAGATAGCGGGAGGGCCTCTCAGGAGACCCAGTACTTC.

This clonotype came up many times. The chain links TRBV5-1 to TRBJ1-1, with D uncertain. Deletions cut 0 bases from V and 4 bases from J, with 10 bases between. Germline assignment: CDR1 SGHRS and CDR2 YFSETQ. This CDR3 has 14 residues. CDR3 loop: CASSLVVGSTEAFF. The CDR3 region has the DNA TGCGCCAGCAGCTTGGTTGTGGGTTCCACTGAAGCTTTCTTT.

This clonotype came up a few times. The rearrangement joins TRBV20-1 to TRBJ2-7, with 10 bases identical to TRBD2. J was trimmed by 1 base and V by 0 bases; bases with no gene match: 0. This CDR3 spans 14 amino acids. The V gene's germline CDR1 is DFQATT and CDR2 SNEGSKA (reference sequence). The CDR3 loop reads CSARDSGGSYEQYF. The CDR3 nucleotides read TGCAGTGCTAGAGATAGCGGGGGGTCCTACGAGCAGTACTTC.

This clonotype was counted ten times or more. V is TRBV6-1 and J is TRBJ2-1; TRBD2 is a possible D gene (6 bases). Germline loops: CDR1 MNHNS, CDR2 SASEGT. The CDR3 sequence is 14 residues long. The V and J ends lost 8 bases and 2 bases respectively, with 13 bases between them. CDR3 sequence: CASRSRDPYNEQFF. For the CDR3, the DNA is TGTGCCAGCCGGTCGCGGGACCCCTACAATGAGCAGTTCTTC.

The table lists this clonotype with a few counts. A junction boundary mismatches the germline segment, possibly from a read error. V is TRBV12-3 or TRBV12-4 and J is TRBJ2-1; no definite D call. CDR3 length: 11 amino acids. The CDR3, as DNA: TGTGCCAGCAGTTCATACAATGAGCGGTTCTTC. This sequence encodes CASSSYNERFF.

The chain combines TRBV29-1 with TRBJ2-7, with D maybe TRBD2 (5 bases). Germline V CDR1 and CDR2: SQVTM, ANQGSEA. The CDR3 is 12 amino acids. V was shortened by 3 bases and J by 7 bases, with 13 bases between the two germline ends. The CDR3 loop is CSVDARTGEQYF. The DNA of the CDR3 is TGCAGCGTTGACGCCAGAACGGGGGAGCAGTACTTC.

This clonotype was seen repeatedly, ten times or more. The chain couples TRBV6-1 to TRBJ1-6; 8 positions match TRBD1. The CDR3 has 14 amino acids. From germline, CDR1 is MNHNS and CDR2 SASEGT. After removal of 10 bases from V and 8 bases from J, the junction contained 10 bases not matched to a gene. The chain's CDR3 is CANPRGQGDSPLHF. CDR3 sequence (DNA): TGTGCCAACCCACGAGGACAGGGTGATTCACCCCTCCACTTT.

This clonotype was found many times. The chain is built from TRBV19 and TRBJ2-7; 8 positions agree with TRBD2. This CDR3 contains 15 residues. The germline CDR1 and CDR2 sequences are LNHDA and SQIVND (reference sequence). V trimming: 0 bases; J trimming: 4 bases; junction bases outside the gene matches: 5. The CDR3 DNA follows: TGTGCCAGTAGTATAGAAGGACTAGCAGTGTACGAGCAGTACTTC. This sequence encodes CASSIEGLAVYEQYF.

The chain combines TRBV13 with TRBJ2-7, with unresolved D. Trimming pared 1 base from V and 5 bases from J, leaving 12 bases between. The CDR3 runs 14 residues. Germline CDR1 and CDR2: PRHDT and FYEKMQ (reference sequence). CDR3 bases: TGTGCCAGCAGCTTAGCAACTGGGTCCCACGAGCAGTACTTC. Translating gives CASSLATGSHEQYF.

This sequence joins TRBV28 and TRBJ1-1, with D possibly TRBD1 on 5 matching bases. The V gene lost 6 bases and the J gene lost 9 bases, with 17 bases spanning the gap. The CDR3 length is 13 residues. The germline CDR1 and CDR2 sequences are MDHEN and SYDVKM. CDR3 DNA sequence: TGTGCCAGCAGCGCTTGGGGCGGGCTCCAAGCTTTCTTT. Encoded protein: CASSAWGGLQAFF.

In its sample, this clonotype was seen a few times. The chain couples TRBV19 to TRBJ2-3; the D is unclear. Germline lookup yields CDR1 LNHDA and CDR2 SQIVND (reference sequence). The CDR3 runs 13 residues. With 7 bases removed from V and 0 bases from J, the gap between germline ends came to 8 bases. CDR3 in DNA: TGTGCCAGTAACCCAAAGAGCACAGATACGCAGTATTTT. It translates to CASNPKSTDTQYF.

This sequence joins TRBV6-8 and TRBJ2-2; possibly TRBD1 for D (6 bases). The germline gives CDR1 MNHGY, CDR2 SAAAGT. Between the trimmed V and J ends, which lost 4 bases and 0 bases, there was a span of 24 bases. There are 20 residues in the CDR3. The CDR3 DNA sequence: TGTGCCAGCAGTTCCTGCCCGTTGGACAGTATTATCTCGAACACCGGGGAGCTGTTTTTT. Protein product: CASSSCPLDSIISNTGELFF.

The table lists this clonotype with a few counts. The genes are TRBV19 and TRBJ1-2; no firm D call. This CDR3 has 15 residues. The germline V gene encodes CDR1 LNHDA and CDR2 SQIVND (reference sequence). Trimming cost V 6 bases and J 0 bases, with 14 bases left between them. Here the CDR3 DNA reads TGTGCCAGTAGCCCCTCTCTTAGAGCTAACTATGGCTACACCTTC. It translates to CASSPSLRANYGYTF.

This clonotype has at least ten counts. At one of its ends the junction is not consistent with the germline gene, which may arise from a read error. The rearrangement joins TRBV2 to TRBJ2-5; D unclear. Germline V gene lookup returns CDR1 SNHLY and CDR2 FYNNEI. The CDR3 sequence is 11 residues long. The CDR3 sequence is CASSEQQTQYF. The DNA of the CDR3 is TGTGCCAGCAGTGAGCAACAGACTCAGTACTTC.

The chain recombines TRBV15 with TRBJ1-6; maybe TRBD1 (6 bases). The germline V gene encodes CDR1 LNHNV and CDR2 YYDKDF (reference sequence). This CDR3 has 16 amino acids. Trimming cost V 3 bases and J 7 bases, with 16 bases left between them. This chain's CDR3 is CATSRAPGQGNSPLHF. CDR3 nucleotides: TGTGCCACCAGCAGGGCACCGGGACAAGGAAATTCACCCCTCCACTTT.